One and the same sample provided the 10 T cell receptor beta chains below, sequenced in a study of blood T cell repertoires in COVID-19. Clones were sequenced by immunoSEQ multiplex PCR, and TCRdb holds only the in-frame ones, with some missing. The table has 200,000 to 300,000 clones, about 85% seen once; the top ten hold 4.2%. The sequencing sample was made of peripheral blood. These receptors came from a man aged 55 to 69 with acute or convalescent COVID-19.

The rearrangement uses TRBV28 and TRBJ1-4, with unresolved D. The germline gives CDR1 MDHEN, CDR2 SYDVKM. V shed 8 bases and J shed 0 bases, with 13 bases lying between them. The CDR3 has 15 amino acids. CDR3 in DNA: TGTGCCAGCCAAATTTCGGGAGCAACTAATGAAAAACTGTTTTTT. Protein: CASQISGATNEKLFF.

The V gene is TRBV6-6, the J gene TRBJ1-5; 11 bases are a match to TRBD1. The V segment lost 6 bases and the J segment 6 bases; nucleotides outside the gene matches: 13. CDR3 length: 17 amino acids. Germline loops: CDR1 MNHNY, CDR2 SVGAGI (reference sequence). CDR3 loop: CASRRTGTGGVSQPQHF. Written as DNA, the CDR3 is TGTGCCAGCAGACGAACCGGGACAGGGGGTGTAAGTCAGCCCCAGCATTTT.

The chain carries TRBV7-8 and TRBJ2-2; no firm D call. Germline V gene lookup returns CDR1 SGHVS and CDR2 FQNEAQ. CDR3 length: 12 amino acids. V was clipped by 7 bases and J by 6 bases, with 9 bases between them. The CDR3 DNA reads as TGTGCCAGCAATATGGGCCCCGGGGAGCTGTTTTTT. Encoded protein: CASNMGPGELFF.

V is TRBV6-2 or TRBV6-3 and J is TRBJ2-2; no reliable D call. V was shortened by 0 bases and J by 1 base, with 6 bases between the two germline ends. CDR1 MNHEY and CDR2 SVGEGT come from the germline V gene. The CDR3 is 15 residues long. CDR3 sequence (DNA): TGTGCCAGCAGTTACTCTGGCAGGAACACCGGGGAGCTGTTTTTT. Amino acids: CASSYSGRNTGELFF.

This chain joins TRBV18 and TRBJ2-7, with TRBD2 matching over 7 bases. V lost 3 bases and J lost 5; bases outside the gene matches: 7. This CDR3 has 14 residues. The germline V gene has CDR1 KGHSH and CDR2 LQKENI. The CDR3 region has the DNA TGTGCCAGCTCACCGTATCAGGGAGGGAACGAGCAGTACTTC. Its protein product is CASSPYQGGNEQYF. Looking up the rest from reference TRBV18 and TRBJ2-7 gives the full variable domain: NAGVMQNPRHLVRRRGQEARLRCSPMKGHSHVYWYRQLPEEGLKFMVYLQKENIIDESGMPKERFSAEFPKEGPSILRIQQVVRGDSAAYFCASSPYQGGNEQYFGPGTRLTVT.

The CDR3 loop is CASSLHSSYEQYF. The CDR3 nucleotides are TGTGCCAGCAGCTTACATTCCTCCTACGAGCAGTACTTC. The chain uses TRBV7-2 and TRBJ2-7, with D unclear. Trimming stripped 2 bases from V and 0 bases from J, with 5 bases between. CDR1 and CDR2 from the germline V gene are SGHTA and FQGNSA. The CDR3 is 13 amino acids.

Points on this clone: This sample also contains other DNA sequences that code for the same CDR3. The chain employs TRBV28 and TRBJ1-1, with a possible D match to TRBD1 (5 bases). Germline V lookup: CDR1 MDHEN, CDR2 SYDVKM. Deletions cut 2 bases from V and 4 bases from J, with 8 bases between. The CDR3 runs to 13 residues. Here the CDR3 reads CASSLGASTEAFF. CDR3 nucleotide sequence: TGTGCCAGCAGTTTAGGGGCCAGCACTGAAGCTTTCTTT.

This clone was seen a single time. V usage is TRBV5-1 and J usage is TRBJ1-1; 10 bases map to TRBD1. The CDR3 covers 15 residues. The germline V gene has CDR1 SGHRS and CDR2 YFSETQ. V trimming: 4 bases; J trimming: 0 bases; junction bases outside the gene matches: 3. DNA for the CDR3: TGCGCCAGCAGCACGGGACAGGGGATGAACACTGAAGCTTTCTTT. Encoded protein: CASSTGQGMNTEAFF.

This clone was seen a single time. The chain's CDR3 is CASSLARGYEQYF. CDR3 DNA: TGTGCCAGCAGCTTGGCCAGGGGATACGAGCAGTACTTC. The chain uses TRBV5-4 and TRBJ2-7, with a tentative D call TRBD1 (6 bases). V lost 0 bases and J 4 bases, leaving 8 bases between the germline ends. The CDR3 runs 13 residues. Germline V gene sequence: CDR1 SGHNT, CDR2 YYREEE (reference sequence).

V is TRBV4-1 and J is TRBJ2-1, with TRBD2 matching over 8 bases. The germline V gene encodes CDR1 MGHRA and CDR2 YSYEKL. V shed 4 bases and J 2 bases; nucleotides not matched to a gene: 10. The CDR3 spans 17 residues. The CDR3 DNA follows: TGCGCCAGCAGCCCCTTCCTAGCGGGTGTTACCTACAATGAGCAGTTCTTC. Amino acid sequence: CASSPFLAGVTYNEQFF.